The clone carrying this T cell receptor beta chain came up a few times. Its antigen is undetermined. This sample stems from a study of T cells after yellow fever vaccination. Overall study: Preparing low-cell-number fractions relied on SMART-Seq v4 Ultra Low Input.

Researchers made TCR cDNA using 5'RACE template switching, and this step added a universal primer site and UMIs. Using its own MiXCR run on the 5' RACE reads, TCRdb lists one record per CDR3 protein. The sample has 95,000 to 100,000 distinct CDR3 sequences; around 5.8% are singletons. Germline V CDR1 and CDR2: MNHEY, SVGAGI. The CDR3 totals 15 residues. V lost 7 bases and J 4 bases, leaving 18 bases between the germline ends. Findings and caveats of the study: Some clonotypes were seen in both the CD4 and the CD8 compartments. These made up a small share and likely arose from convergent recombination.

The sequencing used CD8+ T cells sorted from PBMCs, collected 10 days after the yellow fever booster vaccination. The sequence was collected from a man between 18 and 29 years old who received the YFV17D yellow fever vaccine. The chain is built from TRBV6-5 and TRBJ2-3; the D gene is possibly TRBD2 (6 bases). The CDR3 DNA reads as TGTGCCAGCACCCCATGGGCGGGGCCGCCAGATACGCAGTATTTT. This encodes CASTPWAGPPDTQYF.